This T cell receptor beta chain was captured in a study of T cell repertoires in cytomegalovirus infection. The wider study: Public TCR beta signatures were indicative of both CMV infection and a matching HLA type.

The germline CDR1 and CDR2 sequences are SGHTA and FQGNSA. The V end was cut by 2 bases, the J end by 0 bases, with 11 bases between. The CDR3 runs 16 residues. Study results and caveats: Summed frequency of shared TCR beta families picked out CMV carriers who also had the relevant HLA.

This clonotype occurred many times. The target antigen is unknown. TCRdb passed the reads through MiXCR, listing each CDR3 protein once. The sample has a few hundred thousand distinct CDR3 sequences; 15% to 20% are singletons. The sequence came from a human donor in good health (CMV status not recorded). Some clones in this sample may be carry-over from other donors' samples. The V and J genes are TRBV7-2 and TRBJ2-1, with a possible D match to TRBD2 (5 bases). The material sequenced was PBMCs. The CDR3 sequence: CASSLLAGSSYNEQFF. CDR3 nucleotides: TGTGCCAGCAGCTTACTTGCGGGCAGCTCCTACAATGAGCAGTTCTTC.